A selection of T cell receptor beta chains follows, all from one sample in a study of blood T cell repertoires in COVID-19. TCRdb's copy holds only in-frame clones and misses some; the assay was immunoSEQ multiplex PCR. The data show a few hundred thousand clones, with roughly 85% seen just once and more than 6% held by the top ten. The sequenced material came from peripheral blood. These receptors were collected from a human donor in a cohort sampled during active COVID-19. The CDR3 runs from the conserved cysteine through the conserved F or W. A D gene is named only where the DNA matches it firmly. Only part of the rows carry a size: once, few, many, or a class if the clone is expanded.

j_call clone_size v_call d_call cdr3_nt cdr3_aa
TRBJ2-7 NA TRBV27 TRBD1 TGTGCCAGCAGTCCGGACCGGGACAGGGGCCACGAGCAGTACTTC CASSPDRDRGHEQYF
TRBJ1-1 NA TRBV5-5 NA TGTGCCAGCAGCGGCGGAGGCAACACTGAAGCTTTCTTT CASSGGGNTEAFF
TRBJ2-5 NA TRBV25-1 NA TGTGCCAGCAGTGAACGGGCAGGGCAAGAGACCCAGTACTTC CASSERAGQETQYF
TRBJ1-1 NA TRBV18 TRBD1 TGTGCCAGCTCACCACCGAGACAGGGCTTGAACACTGAAGCTTTCTTT CASSPPRQGLNTEAFF
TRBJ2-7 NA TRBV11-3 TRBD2 TGTGCCAGCAGCCCGGGGGGGGTGGACGAGCAGTACTTC CASSPGGVDEQYF
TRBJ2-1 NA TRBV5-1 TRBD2 TGCGCCAGCAGCTTGCCTAGCGGGGTCGCGGGCGATGAGCAGTTCTTC CASSLPSGVAGDEQFF
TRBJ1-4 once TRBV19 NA TGTGCCAGTAGGGGTACAGTTGAAAGTGAAAAACTGTTTTTT CASRGTVESEKLFF
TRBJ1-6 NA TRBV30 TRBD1 TGTGCCTGGAGCCCCTTCGACAGGGGCCGAGGTTCACCCCTCCACTTT CAWSPFDRGRGSPLHF
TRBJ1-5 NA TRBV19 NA TGTGCCAGTAGCCCAGGACGGGAAGTTCAGCCCCAGCATTTT CASSPGREVQPQHF
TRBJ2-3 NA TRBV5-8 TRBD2 TGTGCCAGCAGCGTAACTAGCGGGGTCACAGATACGCAGTATTTT CASSVTSGVTDTQYF
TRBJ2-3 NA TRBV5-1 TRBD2 TGCGCCAGCAGCTTAACTAGCGGGAGCACAGATACGCAGTATTTT CASSLTSGSTDTQYF
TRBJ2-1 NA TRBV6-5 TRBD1 TGTGCCAGCAGGCGCACGGGACAGCACCCCTATGAGCAGTTCTTC CASRRTGQHPYEQFF
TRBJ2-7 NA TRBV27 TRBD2 TGTGCCAGCAGTTCACGGGAGGGCGCGGGCTACGAGCAGTACTTC CASSSREGAGYEQYF
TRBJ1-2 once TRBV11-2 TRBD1 TGTGCCAGCAGCTCCAGGGGGAACGGCTACACCTTC CASSSRGNGYTF
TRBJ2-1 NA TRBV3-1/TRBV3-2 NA TGTGCCAGCAGCCAAGGATATTCCAAACCGGGTCCAACAACCCGTTACAATGAGCAGTTCTTC CASSQGYSKPGPTTRYNEQFF
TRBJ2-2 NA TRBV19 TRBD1 TGTGCCAGTAGTATACGGGGACAGATTGCCGGGGAGCTGTTTTTT CASSIRGQIAGELFF
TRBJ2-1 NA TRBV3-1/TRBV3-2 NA TGTGCCAGCAGCCAAGGTCAGGGGCCCGGTGAGCAGTTCTTC CASSQGQGPGEQFF
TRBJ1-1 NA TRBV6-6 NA TGTGCCAGCAGTTACGGAGGGCCAGTTGGAGCTTTCTTT CASSYGGPVGAFF
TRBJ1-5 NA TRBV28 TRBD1 TGTGCCAGCTCCTTGGACAGGGAGATAGATCAGCCCCAGCATTTT CASSLDREIDQPQHF
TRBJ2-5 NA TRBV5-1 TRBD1 TGCGCCAGCAGCCCGGGACAGTTTAAGGAGACCCAGTACTTC CASSPGQFKETQYF
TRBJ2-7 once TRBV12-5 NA TGTGCTAGTGCCCTGATGAGTCCCAGGAACCCCTACGAGCAGTACTTC CASALMSPRNPYEQYF
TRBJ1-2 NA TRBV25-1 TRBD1 TGTGCCAGCAGTGGGACAGGGTATGGCTACACCTTC CASSGTGYGYTF
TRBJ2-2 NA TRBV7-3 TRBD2 TGTGCCAGCGGACTAGCGGGGAAAAACACCGGGGAGCTGTTTTTT CASGLAGKNTGELFF
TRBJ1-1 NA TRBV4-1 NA TGCGCCAGCAGCCCTGCCCGCCGACAGTCTGAAGCTTTCTTT CASSPARRQSEAFF
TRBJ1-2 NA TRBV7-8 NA TGTGCCAGCAGCCCTGAGCTTGGCTATGGCTACACCTTC CASSPELGYGYTF
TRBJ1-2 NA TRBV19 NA TGTGCCAGTAGTATGTCGCAGGGGTCACATGGCTACACCTTC CASSMSQGSHGYTF
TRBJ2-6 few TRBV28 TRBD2 TGTGCCGCACACTCCGGGGGGATGTCTGGGGCCAACGTCCTGACTTTC CAAHSGGMSGANVLTF
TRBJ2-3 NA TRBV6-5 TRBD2 TGTGCCAGCACAGAGCGGGGTACGACAGATACGCAGTATTTT CASTERGTTDTQYF
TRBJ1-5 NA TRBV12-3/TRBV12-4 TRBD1 TGTGCCAGCAGTTTGGACAGGGGTTCGCCCCAGCATTTT CASSLDRGSPQHF
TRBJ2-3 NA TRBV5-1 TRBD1 TGCGCCAGCAGCTCGAGAACAGGGGGACCCTCCACAGATACGCAGTATTTT CASSSRTGGPSTDTQYF
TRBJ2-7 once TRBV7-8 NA TGTGCCAGCAGCTTTTCAGGGTTAAGCGAGCAGTACTTC CASSFSGLSEQYF
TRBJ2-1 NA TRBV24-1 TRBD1 TGTGCCACCAGCCGAAGCCGGGACAGGGTGGCCGATGAGCAGTTCTTC CATSRSRDRVADEQFF
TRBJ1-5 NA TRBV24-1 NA TGTGCCACCAGTGACCGTACAGGAAATAGCAATCAGCCCCAGCATTTT CATSDRTGNSNQPQHF
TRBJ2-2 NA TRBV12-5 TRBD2 TGTGCTAGTGGTTCACTAGCGGGGGCAGGGTACACCGGGGAGCTGTTTTTT CASGSLAGAGYTGELFF
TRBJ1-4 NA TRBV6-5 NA TGTGCCAGCAGGTTGGCAGCTAATGAAAAACTGTTTTTT CASRLAANEKLFF
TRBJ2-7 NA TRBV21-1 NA TGTGCCAGCAGAACCGCCCCCGGGGATCCCTACGAGCAGTACTTC CASRTAPGDPYEQYF
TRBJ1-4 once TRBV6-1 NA TGTGCCAGCAGTGAAATACAGGAAAAACTGTTTTTT CASSEIQEKLFF
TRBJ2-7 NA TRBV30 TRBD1 TGTGCCTGGATTGCCGGGACAGGGTCCTCCTACGAGCAGTACTTC CAWIAGTGSSYEQYF
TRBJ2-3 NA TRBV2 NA TGTGCCAGCAGTGAACTCTGGGACTTCCTGACTCACACAGATACGCAGTATTTT CASSELWDFLTHTDTQYF
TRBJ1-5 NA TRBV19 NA TGTGCCAGTAGAAGGGGCAGGGCCGGTTTGGTGGAGTCCCAGCATTTT CASRRGRAGLVESQHF
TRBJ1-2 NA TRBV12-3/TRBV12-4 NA TGTGCCAGCAGTCGACTGAACTATGGCTACACCTTC CASSRLNYGYTF
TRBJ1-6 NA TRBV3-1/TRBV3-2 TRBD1 TGTGCCAGCAGCCAACCCGGGACAGGGGTAGGCTCCTATAATTCACCCCTCCACTTT CASSQPGTGVGSYNSPLHF
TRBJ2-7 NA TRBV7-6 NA TGTGCCAGCAGCCACAGAGGCAGGACGGGGGAGCAGTACTTC CASSHRGRTGEQYF
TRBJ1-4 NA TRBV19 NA TGTGCCAGTAAAGAGGGGGGGTATGAAAAACTGTTTTTT CASKEGGYEKLFF
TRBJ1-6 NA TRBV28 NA TGTGCCAGCAGCTCCCTTCCGTCGTTGAGCTCCTATAATTCACCCCTCCACTTT CASSSLPSLSSYNSPLHF
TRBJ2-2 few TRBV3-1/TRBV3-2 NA TGTGCCAGCAGCCTACAGGGTTTCGGGGAGCTGTTTTTT CASSLQGFGELFF
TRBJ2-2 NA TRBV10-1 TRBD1 TGCGCCAGCAGTGAGATCACAGGGGACACCGGGGAGCTGTTTTTT CASSEITGDTGELFF
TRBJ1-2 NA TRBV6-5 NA TGTGCCAGCAGTTATAGAGCAACAGGTTATGGCTACACCTTC CASSYRATGYGYTF